The 26 T cell receptor beta chains given below trace back to one sample, sequenced in a study of cytomegalovirus exposure and HLA in healthy donors. PCR employed 60 Vbeta and 13 Jbeta primers. Sequenced by immunoSEQ multiplex PCR; TCRdb stores in-frame clones only, minus some. The top ten hold more than 0.25% of the sample, which has about 210,000 clones, 75% to 90% seen once. The sample consisted of PBMCs. These receptors all stem from a woman in her 30s in good health and CMV-seronegative.

The chain has TRBV2 and TRBJ2-7, with TRBD1 identical over 8 bases. Germline V gene data show CDR1 as SNHLY and CDR2 as FYNNEI. The J segment lost 3 bases and the V segment lost 6 bases, leaving 13 bases of the junction unmatched. This CDR3 contains 16 residues. In nucleotides, the CDR3 is TGTGCCAGCAGCCTAGTATGGGGGACAGGAAACTACGAGCAGTACTTC. Translated: CASSLVWGTGNYEQYF. Drawing the rest from reference TRBV2 and TRBJ2-7, the complete variable domain is EPEVTQTPSHQVTQMGQEVILRCVPISNHLYFYWYRQILGQKVEFLVSFYNNEISEKSEIFDDQFSVERPDGSNFTLKIRSTKLEDSAMYFCASSLVWGTGNYEQYFGPGTRLTVT.

This chain links TRBV9 with TRBJ2-1, with 7 bases that match TRBD2. The CDR3 loop spans 15 amino acids. V trimming: 2 bases; J trimming: 8 bases; junction bases outside the gene matches: 10. Germline CDR1 is SGDLS and CDR2 is YYNGEE. CDR3 nucleotides: TGTGCCAGCAGCGTGCTCCCGGACGCGGGGGATGAGCAGTTCTTC. Protein: CASSVLPDAGDEQFF.

The V and J genes are TRBV5-6 and TRBJ2-7; no reliable D call. This CDR3 has 13 amino acids. Germline CDR1 reads SGHDT; CDR2 reads YYEEEE. V was trimmed by 3 bases and J by 5 bases, leaving 12 bases between them. CDR3 DNA sequence: TGTGCCAGCAGCTATAACCTCGGAGACGAGCAGTACTTC. It translates to CASSYNLGDEQYF.

This rearrangement joins TRBV27 to TRBJ2-1, with D tentatively TRBD1 (5 bases). The V and J ends lost 6 bases and 8 bases respectively, with 11 bases between them. Germline CDR1 MNHEY, CDR2 SMNVEV (reference sequence). The CDR3 sequence is 12 residues long. The CDR3 is CASSLLGDEQFF. Here the CDR3 DNA reads TGTGCCAGCAGCTTGCTAGGGGATGAGCAGTTCTTC.

The chain combines TRBV5-1 with TRBJ1-1; 10 bases match TRBD1. CDR1 is SGHRS and CDR2 is YFSETQ in the germline V gene. This CDR3 is 19 amino acids long. Trimming at V came to 6 bases and at J to 0 bases, leaving 17 bases not matched to a gene. In nucleotides, the CDR3 is TGCGCCAGCACCCTTGGCGTTTCCGGGACAGGGGTGGTGAACACTGAAGCTTTCTTT. Amino acids: CASTLGVSGTGVVNTEAFF.

For the CDR3, the DNA is TGTGCCAGCAGCGTTGGGAGCGGGAGTTCAGATACGCAGTATTTT. It translates to CASSVGSGSSDTQYF. The chain is built from TRBV6-5 and TRBJ2-3; TRBD2 agrees at 8 bases. Trimming took 6 bases from V and 4 from J; bases not matched to a gene: 9. Germline CDR1 MNHEY, CDR2 SVGAGI. The CDR3 sequence is 15 residues long.

V usage is TRBV5-1 and J usage is TRBJ2-1; 12 positions agree with TRBD2. CDR1 is SGHRS, CDR2 YFSETQ, per germline. The V and J ends lost 4 bases and 5 bases, in that order; junction bases with no gene match: 4. CDR3 length: 15 amino acids. The DNA for the CDR3 is TGCGCCAGCAGCCCTAGCGGGAGGGTCGACAATGAGCAGTTCTTC. Its protein is CASSPSGRVDNEQFF.

The chain links TRBV6-6 to TRBJ1-2, with D possibly TRBD1 on 5 matching bases. Germline V gene data show CDR1 as MNHNY and CDR2 as SVGAGI (reference sequence). The CDR3 totals 13 residues. Trimming took off 0 bases at V and 7 bases at J, with 9 bases between the two ends. The CDR3 reads CASSYSGVGGYTF. CDR3 sequence (DNA): TGTGCCAGCAGTTACTCAGGGGTCGGTGGCTACACCTTC.

This chain links TRBV13 with TRBJ1-4; D is undetermined. Germline V CDR1 and CDR2: PRHDT, FYEKMQ (reference sequence). V lost 5 bases and J lost 11, with 18 bases in between. The CDR3 loop spans 14 amino acids. The CDR3 loop reads CASSHPGRGEKLFF. In nucleotides, the CDR3 is TGTGCCAGCAGCCACCCGGGCCGGGGAGAGAAACTGTTTTTT.

The chain joins TRBV25-1 to TRBJ1-2, with a weak D call TRBD1 (6 bases). This CDR3 spans 15 amino acids. Trimming removed 8 bases from V and 6 bases from J, with 22 bases in between. The V gene's germline CDR1 is MGHDK and CDR2 SYGVNS. The CDR3 DNA is TGTGCCAGCTCCTTCCAGGGGTCCTTTCCTCATGGCTACACCTTC. It encodes CASSFQGSFPHGYTF.

The chain carries TRBV5-4 and TRBJ2-5; 8 bases are a match to TRBD2. V trimming: 0 bases; J trimming: 5 bases; junction bases outside the gene matches: 6. The CDR3 has 15 residues. In germline, CDR1 is SGHNT, CDR2 YYREEE (reference sequence). The CDR3 reads CASSLGSPSGETQYF. In nucleotides, the CDR3 is TGTGCCAGCAGCTTGGGGTCCCCTAGCGGGGAGACCCAGTACTTC.

V and J are TRBV19 and TRBJ2-2; D remains ambiguous. V lost 6 bases, J lost 3 bases, and 8 bases lay in between. The CDR3 is 13 residues long. The germline V gene has CDR1 LNHDA and CDR2 SQIVND (reference sequence). The CDR3 DNA sequence: TGTGCCAGTAGCCGGAGAGACACCGGGGAGCTGTTTTTT. Protein: CASSRRDTGELFF.

The chain joins TRBV9 to TRBJ2-2, with 7 nucleotides matching TRBD1. V lost 3 bases to trimming and J lost 0 bases; unmatched junction nucleotides: 2. The CDR3 is 15 residues long. Germline V gene sequence: CDR1 SGDLS, CDR2 YYNGEE. The CDR3 protein is CASSADRANTGELFF. The CDR3 DNA reads TGTGCCAGCAGCGCCGACAGGGCGAACACCGGGGAGCTGTTTTTT.

V and J are TRBV7-2 and TRBJ2-1; the D gene is possibly TRBD1 (5 bases). The length of the CDR3 is 13 residues. CDR1 is SGHTA and CDR2 is FQGNSA in the germline V gene. Trimming took off 5 bases at V and 0 bases at J, with 5 bases between the two ends. DNA for the CDR3: TGTGCCAGCAGCGACAGCTCCTACAATGAGCAGTTCTTC. It specifies CASSDSSYNEQFF.

The chain joins TRBV15 to TRBJ2-3; D might be TRBD2 (6 bases). CDR3 length: 15 amino acids. Germline CDR1 reads LNHNV; CDR2 reads YYDKDF (reference sequence). The V end lost 0 bases, the J end lost 6 bases, and 13 bases lay between the germline ends. CDR3 coding DNA: TGTGCCACCAGCAGAGATCGGAGGGGAGGCGATACGCAGTATTTT. Its protein is CATSRDRRGGDTQYF.

The chain combines TRBV7-9 with TRBJ2-5; 9 nucleotides agree with TRBD1. Trimming at V came to 1 base and at J to 3 bases, leaving 0 bases not matched to a gene. This CDR3 is built from 14 residues. From germline, CDR1 is SEHNR and CDR2 FQNEAQ (reference sequence). CDR3 sequence reads: CASSLGTGEETQYF. CDR3 bases: TGTGCCAGCAGCTTAGGGACAGGGGAAGAGACCCAGTACTTC.

The gene calls are TRBV14 and TRBJ1-2; D is perhaps TRBD1 (5 bases). Per the germline V gene, CDR1 is SGHDN and CDR2 is FVKESK. V was trimmed by 0 bases and J by 7 bases, leaving 18 bases between them. The CDR3 length is 16 residues. The CDR3 DNA follows: TGTGCCAGCAGCCAAGAACTACTGGCCCAGGGCCCTGGCTACACCTTC. Residues: CASSQELLAQGPGYTF.

This clone has only a few counts. This chain joins TRBV14 and TRBJ2-7; TRBD1 might be the D (6 bases). Between the trimmed V and J ends, which lost 4 bases and 1 base, there was a span of 11 bases. The CDR3 spans 14 residues. CDR1 and CDR2 (germline): SGHDN, FVKESK. CDR3 region: CASSRLQGSYEQYF. The CDR3 DNA is TGTGCCAGCAGCCGCCTACAGGGATCCTACGAGCAGTACTTC.

The gene calls are TRBV5-1 and TRBJ2-2; a weak D match, TRBD1 (5 bases). The V end lost 4 bases, the J end lost 5 bases, and 9 bases lay between the germline ends. CDR1 SGHRS and CDR2 YFSETQ come from the germline V gene. The CDR3 has 13 residues. CDR3 in amino acids: CASSTSGTGELFF. DNA of the CDR3: TGCGCCAGCAGCACTTCAGGGACCGGGGAGCTGTTTTTT.

The rearrangement links TRBV7-9 to TRBJ1-2; D ambiguous. V gave up 7 bases and J gave up 10 bases, with 16 bases separating them. Germline CDR1 reads SEHNR; CDR2 reads FQNEAQ (reference sequence). The CDR3 extends over 12 amino acids. The CDR3 is CASTRSSSSYTF. CDR3 coding DNA: TGTGCCAGCACCCGTTCGAGTTCATCCTACACCTTC.

This chain uses TRBV28 with TRBJ2-7; 7 nucleotides match TRBD2. Germline V gives CDR1 MDHEN, CDR2 SYDVKM. The CDR3 covers 14 residues. With 8 bases clipped from V and 3 bases from J, the junction kept 10 bases outside the gene matches. The CDR3 nucleotides read TGTGCCAGCTCCTTGCGGTCGGGGGGCTACGAGCAGTACTTC. Its translation: CASSLRSGGYEQYF.

The chain employs TRBV30 and TRBJ1-2; 8 nucleotides agree with TRBD1. V lost 2 bases to trimming and J lost 7 bases; unmatched junction nucleotides: 0. This CDR3 has 11 residues. Germline CDR1 and CDR2: GTSNPN and SVGIG (reference sequence). The CDR3 sequence: CAWSTGGGYTF. CDR3 bases: TGTGCCTGGAGTACAGGGGGTGGCTACACCTTC.

The DNA for the CDR3 is TGTGCCAGCAGCTTGGACCCTTCGGACACCGGGGAGCTGTTTTTT. Translated: CASSLDPSDTGELFF. The chain has TRBV5-4 and TRBJ2-2; no reliable D call. Trimming left V 0 bases short and J 3 bases short, with 9 bases between. The CDR3 has 15 residues. Germline assignment: CDR1 SGHNT and CDR2 YYREEE (reference sequence).

The CDR3 region has the DNA TGTGCCAGCAGCCTCGAGAGCGGGGGGAACACAGATACGCAGTATTTT. Amino acids: CASSLESGGNTDTQYF. The rearrangement joins TRBV11-2 to TRBJ2-3, with 9 bases identical to TRBD2. CDR3 length: 16 amino acids. The V segment lost 5 bases and the J segment 2 bases; nucleotides outside the gene matches: 8. Germline V CDR1 and CDR2: SGHAT, FQNNGV.

J is TRBJ2-5 and V is TRBV28; TRBD1 might be the D (5 bases). CDR1 and CDR2 from the germline V gene are MDHEN and SYDVKM. The ends were cut back, 3 bases at V and 6 bases at J, with 8 bases in the middle. The CDR3 runs to 12 residues. The CDR3 nucleotides are TGTGCCAGCAGTTTCGACAGACAGACCCAGTACTTC. Amino acids: CASSFDRQTQYF.

This sequence joins TRBV28 and TRBJ2-7, with 9 nucleotides matching TRBD1. This CDR3 comprises 16 residues. V gave up 6 bases and J gave up 2 bases; unmatched junction bases: 11. CDR1 is MDHEN, CDR2 SYDVKM, per germline. The CDR3 loop reads CASRELGTGITYEQYF. DNA for the CDR3: TGTGCCAGCAGGGAGCTGGGGACAGGGATAACCTACGAGCAGTACTTC.